Below, one T cell receptor (beta chain) is given with its context. The CDR3 contains 15 residues. After removal of 4 bases from V and 2 bases from J, the junction contained 3 bases not matched to a gene. Germline-derived CDR1 and CDR2 are SGHVS and FQNEAQ. The sample originates from a study of T cell changes during pregnancy in multiple sclerosis. The repertoire was sequenced with immunoSEQ multiplex PCR; TCRdb's copy has only in-frame clones and lacks some. The data hold roughly 13,000 clones, with over 85% observed a single time. The specimen was peripheral blood, collected in the second trimester of pregnancy. The chain couples TRBV7-8 to TRBJ2-1, with 9 bases aligning to TRBD2. The TCR originated in a female donor in good health, enrolled as a control in a pregnancy study. Here the CDR3 DNA reads TGTGCCAGCAGCTGGTCTAGCGGGACCTACAATGAGCAGTTCTTC. This translates into CASSWSSGTYNEQFF.